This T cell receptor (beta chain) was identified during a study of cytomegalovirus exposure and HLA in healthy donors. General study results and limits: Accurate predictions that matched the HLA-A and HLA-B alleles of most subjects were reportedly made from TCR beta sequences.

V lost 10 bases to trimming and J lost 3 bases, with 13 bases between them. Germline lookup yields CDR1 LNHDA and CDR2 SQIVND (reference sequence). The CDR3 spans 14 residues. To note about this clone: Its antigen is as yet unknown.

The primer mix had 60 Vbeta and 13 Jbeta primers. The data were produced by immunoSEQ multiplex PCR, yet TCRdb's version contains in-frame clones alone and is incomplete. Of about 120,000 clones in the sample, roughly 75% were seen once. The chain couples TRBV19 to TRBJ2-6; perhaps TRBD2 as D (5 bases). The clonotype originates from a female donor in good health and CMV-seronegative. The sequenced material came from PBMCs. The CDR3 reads CATKGGLGANVLTF. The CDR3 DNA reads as TGTGCCACTAAGGGCGGGCTTGGGGCCAACGTCCTGACTTTC.